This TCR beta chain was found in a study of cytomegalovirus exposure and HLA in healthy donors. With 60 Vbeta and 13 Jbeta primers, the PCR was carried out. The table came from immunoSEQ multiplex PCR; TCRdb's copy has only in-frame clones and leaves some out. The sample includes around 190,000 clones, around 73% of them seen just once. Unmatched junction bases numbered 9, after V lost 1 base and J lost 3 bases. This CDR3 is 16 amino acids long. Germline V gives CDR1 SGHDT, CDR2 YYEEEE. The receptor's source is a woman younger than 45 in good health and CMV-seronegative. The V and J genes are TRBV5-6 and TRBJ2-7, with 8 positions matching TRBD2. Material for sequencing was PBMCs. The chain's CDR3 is CASSLWLAGGHYEQYF. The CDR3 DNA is TGTGCCAGCAGCTTGTGGCTTGCGGGGGGCCACTACGAGCAGTACTTC.